A single sample gave rise to the 28 T cell receptor beta chains below, sequenced in a study of identical twins (dated by TCRdb to 2015 to 2016). The method behind the library was 5' RACE. Sequenced using an Illumina HiSeq 2000. TCRdb cleaned the public reads at Q25 with fastp, built clones with MiXCR and kept in-frame beta chains. Every CDR3 protein is listed once, alongside the most common genes and DNA of its rows. This sample gives about 660,000 distinct CDR3 sequences in total; 8.6% of them show up just once. Approximately 0.94% of the sample is held by the ten biggest clonotypes. The same sample was also used in a study of yellow fever vaccine responses in identical twins.

The sequenced sample consisted of PBMCs. These receptors came from a woman in her late teens or twenties in good health.

The table lists this clonotype with many counts. J is TRBJ2-2 and V is TRBV20-1; weak D call: TRBD2 (5 bases). V was trimmed by 3 bases and J by 5 bases, leaving 10 bases between them. Germline CDR1 is DFQATT and CDR2 is SNEGSKA (reference sequence). The CDR3 spans 13 residues. The CDR3 DNA sequence: TGCAGTGCTAGCGGGGAAAGGACCGGGGAGCTGTTTTTT. Translating gives CSASGERTGELFF.

The chain carries TRBV3-1 and TRBJ1-6; D remains unclear. In germline, CDR1 is LGHDT, CDR2 YNNKEL (reference sequence). The CDR3 consists of 17 residues. The V end was cut by 5 bases, the J end by 0 bases, with 14 bases between. The CDR3 DNA sequence: TGTGCCAGCAGCTATCAGACGGGAAGCTCCTATAATTCACCCCTCCACTTT. Encoded protein: CASSYQTGSSYNSPLHF. Combining the CDR3 with reference TRBV3-1 and TRBJ1-6 gives the whole variable domain DTAVSQTPKYLVTQMGNDKSIKCEQNLGHDTMYWYKQDSKKFLKIMFSYNNKELIINETVPNRFSPKSPDKAHLNLHINSLELGDSAVYFCASSYQTGSSYNSPLHFGNGTRLTVT.

This clonotype was observed a handful of times. V is TRBV5-1 and J is TRBJ2-2, with D perhaps matching TRBD1 (6 bases). The germline V gene has CDR1 SGHRS and CDR2 YFSETQ. This CDR3 has 14 residues. The germline V and J ends were trimmed by 3 bases and 7 bases, with 13 bases remaining between them. CDR3 residues: CASSYRDSNGELFF. CDR3 sequence (DNA): TGCGCCAGCAGCTACAGGGATTCGAACGGGGAGCTGTTTTTT.

The V and J genes are TRBV3-1 and TRBJ2-5, with 8 positions matching TRBD2. V lost 0 bases, J lost 2 bases, and 11 bases stayed unmatched. The CDR3 runs 18 residues. The germline gives CDR1 LGHDT, CDR2 YNNKEL (reference sequence). The CDR3 loop is CASSQDGAGLVSQETQYF. The CDR3 DNA follows: TGTGCCAGCAGCCAAGATGGGGCGGGACTAGTAAGTCAAGAGACCCAGTACTTC.

A few counts support this clonotype. This chain links TRBV29-1 with TRBJ1-2; TRBD1 is a possible D gene (5 bases). CDR1 is SQVTM, CDR2 ANQGSEA, per germline. The CDR3 consists of 12 residues. V lost 6 bases and J lost 4, with 12 bases in between. CDR3 region: CSVGDDPYGYTF. The CDR3 DNA sequence: TGCAGCGTAGGGGACGACCCCTATGGCTACACCTTC.

The chain combines TRBV7-9 with TRBJ2-7; D gene ambiguous. The CDR3 is made up of 14 amino acids. Germline values: CDR1 SEHNR, CDR2 FQNEAQ (reference sequence). The V and J ends lost 4 bases and 0 bases respectively, with 10 bases between them. In DNA form, the CDR3 reads TGTGCCAGCAGCTCCACACCCACCTCCTACGAGCAGTACTTC. The encoded protein is CASSSTPTSYEQYF.

This clonotype was seen only a few times. This chain connects TRBV7-9 to TRBJ2-3; 7 bases are shared with TRBD1. Germline V lookup: CDR1 SEHNR, CDR2 FQNEAQ (reference sequence). CDR3 length: 16 residues. Germline trimming cut 1 base from V and 1 base from J; bases unmatched to any gene: 5. CDR3 residues: CASSLVSGTGTDTQYF. The CDR3 DNA reads as TGTGCCAGCAGCTTAGTTTCGGGGACAGGCACAGATACGCAGTATTTT.

The V call is TRBV14, the J call TRBJ2-1; TRBD1 matches at 10 bases. Germline V gene sequence: CDR1 SGHDN, CDR2 FVKESK. This CDR3 is built from 16 residues. Unmatched junction bases numbered 3, after V lost 1 base and J lost 3 bases. For the CDR3, the DNA is TGTGCCAGCAGCCAAGGGGGACAGGGGAGCTACAATGAGCAGTTCTTC. Translating gives CASSQGGQGSYNEQFF.

The chain couples TRBV12-3 or TRBV12-4 to TRBJ1-4; D gene ambiguous. The V end was cut by 2 bases, the J end by 6 bases, with 7 bases between. There are 13 residues in the CDR3. The CDR3 loop is CASSLPEDEKLFF. CDR3 DNA: TGTGCCAGCAGTTTACCGGAGGATGAAAAACTGTTTTTT.

This clonotype has ten or more counts. The chain carries TRBV20-1 and TRBJ2-7; D is perhaps TRBD1 (6 bases). V lost 3 bases and J lost 1, with 7 bases in between. The CDR3 extends over 12 amino acids. The germline gives CDR1 DFQATT, CDR2 SNEGSKA (reference sequence). This chain's CDR3 is CSASRGSYEQYF. The DNA for the CDR3 is TGCAGTGCTAGTAGGGGGTCCTACGAGCAGTACTTC.

This clonotype was found a few times. The chain combines TRBV10-3 with TRBJ2-3; 8 nucleotides agree with TRBD2. This CDR3 has 16 residues. V dropped 7 bases and J dropped 0; count of bases not matched to a gene: 9. Germline loops: CDR1 ENHRY, CDR2 SYGVKD. Here the CDR3 reads CAIKSRASGSTDTQYF. The DNA of the CDR3 is TGTGCCATCAAGAGCCGGGCTAGCGGGAGCACAGATACGCAGTATTTT.

This clonotype was found a few times. The chain employs TRBV5-4 and TRBJ2-5, with a weak D call TRBD2 (6 bases). CDR1 and CDR2 from the germline V gene are SGHNT and YYREEE (reference sequence). CDR3 length: 19 residues. Trimming pared 0 bases from V and 0 bases from J, leaving 21 bases between. The CDR3 protein is CASSLGTNYGRGHQETQYF. DNA for the CDR3: TGTGCCAGCAGCTTGGGGACCAATTACGGGCGGGGACACCAAGAGACCCAGTACTTC.

This clonotype was picked up a small number of times. The chain has TRBV4-3 and TRBJ2-1; no reliable D call. The CDR3 sequence is 15 residues long. V was shortened by 0 bases and J by 0 bases, with 6 bases between the two germline ends. Per the germline V gene, CDR1 is LGHNA and CDR2 is YSLEER. In nucleotides, the CDR3 is TGCGCCAGCAGCCAAGATTCGGACTCCTACAATGAGCAGTTCTTC. Amino acid sequence: CASSQDSDSYNEQFF.

This clonotype was counted a few times. V usage is TRBV6-1 and J usage is TRBJ2-5; 10 bases match TRBD1. Germline loops: CDR1 MNHNS, CDR2 SASEGT. Trimming took 5 bases from V and 2 from J; bases not matched to a gene: 8. This CDR3 contains 16 residues. In DNA form, the CDR3 reads TGTGCCAGCAGTATGAGACCGGGACAGGGGCAAGAGACCCAGTACTTC. It translates to CASSMRPGQGQETQYF.

This clonotype showed up just a few times. The J gene is TRBJ2-6, the V gene TRBV20-1; D is undetermined. The CDR3 runs 13 residues. Per germline, CDR1 DFQATT and CDR2 SNEGSKA (reference sequence). The CDR3 is CSVDETGANVLTF. Written as DNA, the CDR3 is TGCTCGGTAGATGAGACCGGGGCCAACGTCCTGACTTTC.

The chain is built from TRBV20-1 and TRBJ1-2; 9 bases align to TRBD1. The V segment lost 6 bases and the J segment 4 bases; nucleotides outside the gene matches: 9. CDR1 and CDR2 from the germline V gene are DFQATT and SNEGSKA (reference sequence). The CDR3 is 14 amino acids. The CDR3 region has the DNA TGCAGTGCCAAACAGGGGGCGAGATCCTATGGCTACACCTTC. It is translated as CSAKQGARSYGYTF.

This clonotype has more than one count but fewer than ten. The CDR3 DNA reads as TGCAGCGCCCTACGCCAATCGAACACCGGGGAGCTGTTTTTT. Amino acids: CSALRQSNTGELFF. The rearrangement uses TRBV29-1 and TRBJ2-2; D gene uncertain. The V gene lost 7 bases and the J gene lost 0 bases, with 12 bases spanning the gap. CDR3 length equals 14 residues. The germline gives CDR1 SQVTM, CDR2 ANQGSEA.

Many counts were recorded for this clonotype. The rearrangement uses TRBV7-9 and TRBJ2-7, with a weak D call TRBD2 (5 bases). This CDR3 has 12 amino acids. Germline assignment: CDR1 SEHNR and CDR2 FQNEAQ (reference sequence). Trimming stripped 3 bases from V and 2 bases from J, with 5 bases between. CDR3 sequence reads: CASSFGTYEQYF. CDR3 in DNA: TGTGCCAGCAGCTTCGGGACCTACGAGCAGTACTTC.

At least ten counts were recorded for this clonotype. The chain uses TRBV29-1 and TRBJ1-2; no firm D call. This CDR3 region has 14 residues. CDR1 SQVTM and CDR2 ANQGSEA come from the germline V gene. Trimming removed 4 bases at V and 5 bases at J, with 17 bases between. CDR3: CSVVPPTRAYGYTF. Written as DNA, the CDR3 is TGCAGCGTTGTTCCACCTACTCGCGCGTATGGCTACACCTTC.

This clonotype came up a few times. The chain is built from TRBV6-2 or TRBV6-3 and TRBJ2-7; 10 bases are shared with TRBD2. V shed 8 bases, J shed 2 bases, and the junction held 18 bases outside the gene matches. Germline lookup yields CDR1 MNHEY and CDR2 SVGEGT. This CDR3 is 18 amino acids long. The CDR3 DNA reads as TGTGCCAGCTCTAGGCTATCTAGCGGGAGATCCACAGCCTACGAGCAGTACTTC. Protein sequence: CASSRLSSGRSTAYEQYF.

This clonotype has a handful of counts. The V and J genes are TRBV20-1 and TRBJ1-5; D ambiguous. Germline-derived CDR1 and CDR2 are DFQATT and SNEGSKA (reference sequence). The CDR3 totals 13 residues. Trimming took 2 bases from V and 1 from J, leaving 6 bases between them. CDR3 region: CSARSGSNQPQHF. The CDR3 DNA reads TGCAGTGCTAGATCCGGGAGCAATCAGCCCCAGCATTTT.

The CDR3 here is CASSLIAGGLRNEQFF. In nucleotides, the CDR3 is TGTGCCAGCAGCTTAATAGCGGGGGGGCTGCGGAATGAGCAGTTCTTC. The chain employs TRBV5-6 and TRBJ2-1; 11 bases line up with TRBD2. CDR3 length equals 16 residues. CDR1 is SGHDT, CDR2 YYEEEE, per germline. Unmatched junction bases numbered 8, after V lost 2 bases and J lost 7 bases.

V usage is TRBV7-6 and J usage is TRBJ2-7; D uncertain. This CDR3 has 14 residues. V was cut by 1 base and J by 3 bases, with 10 bases left in between. Per germline, CDR1 SGHVS and CDR2 FNYEAQ. DNA of the CDR3: TGTGCCAGCAGCTTAGAGCCCGGTATCTACGAGCAGTACTTC. Translating gives CASSLEPGIYEQYF.

About this clonotype itself: A single base separates this from a much larger clone, so it may be a read error. This chain uses TRBV7-2 with TRBJ2-3; 7 bases align to TRBD2. CDR1 and CDR2 (germline): SGHTA, FQGNSA. With V trimmed by 2 bases and J by 9 bases, 11 bases remained unmatched. The CDR3 extends over 15 amino acids. The CDR3 DNA sequence: TGTGCCAGCAGCTTAATCGGAGCGGGAACATACACGCAGTATTTT. This sequence encodes CASSLIGAGTYTQYF.

J is TRBJ2-1 and V is TRBV4-2; 12 nucleotides align to TRBD2. The CDR3 totals 12 residues. Per the germline V gene, CDR1 is LGHNA and CDR2 is YNFKEQ. V trimming: 4 bases; J trimming: 12 bases; junction bases outside the gene matches: 1. This CDR3 reads CASSPSGGGQFF. CDR3 in DNA: TGTGCCAGCAGCCCTAGCGGGGGGGGGCAGTTCTTC.

This rearrangement joins TRBV2 to TRBJ1-2; the match to TRBD1 covers 8 bases. Unmatched junction bases numbered 3, after V lost 5 bases and J lost 1 base. Germline assignment: CDR1 SNHLY and CDR2 FYNNEI. The CDR3 extends over 14 amino acids. For the CDR3, the DNA is TGTGCCAGCAGTCGGACAGGGAATAACTATGGCTACACCTTC. Encoded protein: CASSRTGNNYGYTF.

This clonotype was seen only a few times. The chain has TRBV12-3 or TRBV12-4 and TRBJ2-1, with 9 nucleotides matching TRBD2. V gave up 5 bases and J gave up 9 bases; unmatched junction bases: 8. The CDR3 has 14 amino acids. As DNA, the CDR3 is TGTGCCAGCAGTGTTAGCGGGAGCTTGGGTGAGCAGTTCTTC. Translating gives CASSVSGSLGEQFF.

This clonotype was recorded a few times. The CDR3 protein is CASSHSGWESDTQYF. CDR3 in DNA: TGTGCCAGCAGTCACTCAGGGTGGGAGTCAGATACGCAGTATTTT. The chain joins TRBV28 to TRBJ2-3; tentatively, D is TRBD1 or TRBD2 (5 bases each). In germline, CDR1 is MDHEN, CDR2 SYDVKM. The CDR3 extends over 15 amino acids. The V and J ends lost 5 bases and 4 bases respectively, with 16 bases between them.